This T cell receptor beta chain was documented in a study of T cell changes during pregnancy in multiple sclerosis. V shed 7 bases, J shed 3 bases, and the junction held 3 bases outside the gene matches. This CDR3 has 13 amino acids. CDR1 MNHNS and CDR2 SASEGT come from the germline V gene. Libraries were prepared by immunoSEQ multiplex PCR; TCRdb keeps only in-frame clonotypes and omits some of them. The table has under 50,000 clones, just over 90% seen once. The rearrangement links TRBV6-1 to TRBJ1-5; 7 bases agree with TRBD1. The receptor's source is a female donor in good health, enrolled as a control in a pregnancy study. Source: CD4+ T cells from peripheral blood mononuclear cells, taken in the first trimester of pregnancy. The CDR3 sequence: CASTGQVNQPQHF. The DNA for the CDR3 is TGTGCCAGCACCGGACAGGTCAATCAGCCCCAGCATTTT.